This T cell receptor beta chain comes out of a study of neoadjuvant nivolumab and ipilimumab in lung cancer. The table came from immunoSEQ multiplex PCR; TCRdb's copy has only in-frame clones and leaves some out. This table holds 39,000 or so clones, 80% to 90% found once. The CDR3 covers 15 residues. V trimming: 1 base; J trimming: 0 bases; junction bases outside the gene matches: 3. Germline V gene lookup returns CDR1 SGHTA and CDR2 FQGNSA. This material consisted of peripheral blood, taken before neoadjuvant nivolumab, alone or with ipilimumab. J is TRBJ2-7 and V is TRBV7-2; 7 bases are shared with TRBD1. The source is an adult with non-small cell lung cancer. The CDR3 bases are TGTGCCAGCAGCTTAGATTCAGGGGGCTCCTACGAGCAGTACTTC. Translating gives CASSLDSGGSYEQYF.